Described below is a single T cell receptor (beta chain) sequence and its context. This clone was found once. Its binding antigen is unknown. An end of the junction does not agree with germline; a read error may underlie this. Collaborating institutions collected whole blood in K2EDTA tubes following their own protocols. For TCRbeta analysis, collaborators shipped samples as frozen whole blood, isolated PBMCs, or DNA extracted from either of those sample types. The entry originates in a study of blood T cell repertoires in COVID-19 (TCRdb year 2020). Broadly, across the study: Collaborator samples came from the United States, Italy and Spain and covered acute and convalescent phases of COVID-19. The material from the prospective study consisted of cDNA or gDNA derived from T cells, B-cell-depleted T cells, or PBMCs. Deeply sampled blood TCRbeta repertoires from subjects exposed to, actively infected with, or recovered from COVID-19 were included in the dataset. The repertoires were made available in a free public database intended to serve as a resource for research on the immune response to SARS-CoV-2. Samples were obtained from the ongoing ImmuneRACE study (first 160 participants) and from 1,254 subjects provided by 6 global collaborators. The sample metadata nearly always contained a de-identified subject ID, COVID-19 status, age in years and sex. Where available, HLA class I and class II types were taken from metadata supplied by the sample provider and were not determined by assay-based typing.

Broad study findings and their caveats: Clinical and demographic metadata were provided uncurated, with the amount varying by source and participant.

TCRbeta CDR3 regions were amplified from genomic DNA using the immunoSEQ Assay, a bias-controlled multiplex PCR. Under the source paper's analysis protocol: Within the assay, amplification of reference gene primers was used to estimate how many nucleated cells each sample contained. To quantify the absolute abundance of each unique TCRbeta CDR3 rearrangement, sequence reads were collapsed and filtered. For each sample, productive Simpson clonality was calculated by taking the square root of Simpson's diversity index across productive rearrangements. In its TCRdb copy, this immuneACCESS table keeps in-frame sequences only and misses some clones. Where compared with another copy, unresolved V genes explain less than half of these, and the others have no known cause. The V and J calls and clone size come from that table; D and trimming were worked out from the DNA. The sample yields several thousand clones; roughly 90% were counted once. The biggest ten clones account for roughly a tenth of the sample.

Sequences KGHSH (CDR1) and LQKENI (CDR2) are obtained from the germline V gene. From the cysteine up to the phenylalanine, the CDR3 has a length of 13 residues. Only the CDR3 portion is preserved as DNA: 39 bases, with reading frame beginning at the first base. Sequenced sample: peripheral blood. The receptor was derived from a human donor with active COVID-19. The donor label of this sample is uncertain. The V gene is TRBV18 and the J gene is TRBJ1-1, with TRBD1 identical over 7 junction bases. The nucleotide sequence reads TGTGCCAGCTCGCTTTCCCTTGGACAGGAAGCGGGCTTT. Its coded protein is CASSLSLGQEAGF.